These 16 T cell receptor beta chains share one sample of origin, sequenced in a study of blood T cell repertoires in COVID-19. Data came from immunoSEQ multiplex PCR; TCRdb stores just in-frame clones and leaves some out. The table lists about 180,000 clones, under 90% of them singletons, with 15% to 20% in the top ten. Input material: peripheral blood. All receptors derive from an older person with COVID-19, enrolled during active disease.

The chain recombines TRBV6-6 with TRBJ1-2, with 10 bases identical to TRBD1. This CDR3 has 14 amino acids. The junction had 9 bases not matched to a gene; V was cut back by 6 bases and J by 8 bases. Per germline, CDR1 MNHNY and CDR2 SVGAGI (reference sequence). The CDR3 bases are TGTGCCAGCAGACACGGGACAGGGGTTGGGGGCTACACCTTC. Protein: CASRHGTGVGGYTF.

The V and J genes are TRBV28 and TRBJ2-4; D unresolved. CDR3 length: 12 amino acids. The germline V gene has CDR1 MDHEN and CDR2 SYDVKM. The ends were cut back, 5 bases at V and 6 bases at J, with 8 bases in the middle. CDR3 nucleotides: TGTGCCAGCAGTCGTCGCGGAAACATTCAGTACTTC. As protein: CASSRRGNIQYF.

V and J are TRBV6-5 and TRBJ1-1; D remains ambiguous. The CDR3 totals 13 residues. Germline V gene sequence: CDR1 MNHEY, CDR2 SVGAGI. The V end lost 6 bases, the J end lost 10 bases, and 18 bases lay between the germline ends. CDR3: CASRGRDLVGAFF. CDR3 sequence (DNA): TGTGCCAGCAGAGGACGGGATTTGGTGGGAGCTTTCTTT.

The V call is TRBV24-1, the J call TRBJ2-7; D is undetermined. From germline, CDR1 is KGHDR and CDR2 SFDVKD. The CDR3 runs 13 residues. Trimming left V 3 bases short and J 0 bases short, with 5 bases between. The DNA of the CDR3 is TGTGCCACCAGTGATCCTCCCTCCTACGAGCAGTACTTC. This gives the protein CATSDPPSYEQYF.

A few counts support this clone. The rearrangement links TRBV28 to TRBJ2-2, with D perhaps TRBD1 (5 bases). The germline V gene encodes CDR1 MDHEN and CDR2 SYDVKM. Trimming cost V 3 bases and J 6 bases, with 20 bases left between them. The CDR3 consists of 17 residues. CDR3 amino acids: CASSFPPRQRRAGELFF. In DNA, the CDR3 is TGTGCCAGCAGTTTCCCCCCAAGACAGAGACGGGCCGGGGAGCTGTTTTTT.

The genes are TRBV28 and TRBJ1-4; the D gene is possibly TRBD1 (6 bases). The CDR3 covers 15 residues. Looked up from germline, CDR1 is MDHEN and CDR2 is SYDVKM. V was clipped by 5 bases and J by 3 bases, with 13 bases between them. This CDR3 reads CASSTHREANEKLFF. CDR3 in DNA: TGTGCCAGCAGTACCCACAGGGAAGCTAATGAAAAACTGTTTTTT. The full variable domain, its missing parts supplied by reference TRBV28 and TRBJ1-4, is DVKVTQSSRYLVKRTGEKVFLECVQDMDHENMFWYRQDPGLGLRLIYFSYDVKMKEKGDIPEGYSVSREKKERFSLILESASTNQTSMYLCASSTHREANEKLFFGSGTQLSVL.

The chain uses TRBV27 and TRBJ2-2, with D perhaps TRBD1 (6 bases). This CDR3 comprises 16 residues. The ends were cut back, 1 base at V and 6 bases at J, with 15 bases in the middle. In germline, CDR1 is MNHEY, CDR2 SMNVEV (reference sequence). The CDR3 loop reads CASSLLGARTSGELFF. The CDR3 nucleotides read TGTGCCAGCAGTTTATTGGGGGCGCGGACCTCCGGGGAGCTGTTTTTT.

The V gene is TRBV7-9, the J gene TRBJ2-7, with D possibly being TRBD2 (6 bases). The ends were cut back, 8 bases at V and 1 base at J, with 21 bases in the middle. Germline V gives CDR1 SEHNR, CDR2 FQNEAQ (reference sequence). The CDR3 is made up of 16 amino acids. CDR3 loop: CASRGATGTFSYEQYF. In DNA, the CDR3 is TGTGCCAGCCGGGGAGCCACCGGGACTTTTTCCTACGAGCAGTACTTC. The full variable domain, in which reference TRBV7-9 and TRBJ2-7 provide the parts outside the CDR3, is DTGVSQNPRHKITKRGQNVTFRCDPISEHNRLYWYRQTLGQGPEFLTYFQNEAQLEKSRLLSDRFSAERPKGSFSTLEIQRTEQGDSAMYLCASRGATGTFSYEQYFGPGTRLTVT.

This chain links TRBV19 with TRBJ1-5; D is uncertain. This CDR3 has 15 residues. V gave up 1 base and J gave up 3 bases, with 10 bases separating them. Germline V gene sequence: CDR1 LNHDA, CDR2 SQIVND (reference sequence). CDR3 coding DNA: TGTGCCAGTAGTATAGTCCCGGAGAACAATCAGCCCCAGCATTTT. Its translation: CASSIVPENNQPQHF.

The V gene is TRBV6-6, the J gene TRBJ1-5, with TRBD1 matching 9 bases. Germline loops: CDR1 MNHNY, CDR2 SVGAGI (reference sequence). The CDR3 is 13 amino acids. V trimming: 6 bases; J trimming: 6 bases; junction bases outside the gene matches: 3. In nucleotides, the CDR3 is TGTGCCAGCAGATCGACAGGGGGTCAGCCCCAGCATTTT. It is translated as CASRSTGGQPQHF.

The rearrangement uses TRBV7-2 and TRBJ1-5; the match to TRBD1 covers 7 bases. Germline V gives CDR1 SGHTA, CDR2 FQGNSA. V dropped 5 bases and J dropped 0; count of bases not matched to a gene: 7. The CDR3 consists of 16 residues. CDR3 loop: CASSIQGTYSNQPQHF. The DNA of the CDR3 is TGTGCCAGCAGCATACAGGGGACCTATAGCAATCAGCCCCAGCATTTT.

The chain combines TRBV19 with TRBJ1-5; TRBD1 aligns across 8 bases. V trimming: 9 bases; J trimming: 7 bases; junction bases outside the gene matches: 14. Germline-derived CDR1 and CDR2 are LNHDA and SQIVND (reference sequence). There are 15 residues in the CDR3. The DNA of the CDR3 is TGTGCCAGCGCCTTCAAGGACAGGGAGGAACAGCCCCAGCATTTT. Encoded protein: CASAFKDREEQPQHF.

The chain carries TRBV16 and TRBJ1-1, with TRBD1 as a possible D gene (5 bases). V was clipped by 4 bases and J by 11 bases, with 14 bases between them. CDR1 and CDR2 from the germline V gene are KGHSY and FQNENV. The CDR3 is 12 amino acids. The CDR3 bases are TGTGCCAGCAGCCCACAGTGGGAGGGGGCTTTCTTT. It specifies CASSPQWEGAFF.

The chain combines TRBV3-1 (or the pseudogene TRBV3-2) with TRBJ1-5; D uncertain. V gave up 1 base and J gave up 4 bases, with 11 bases separating them. Germline V gene lookup returns CDR1 LGHDT and CDR2 YNNKEL (reference sequence). The CDR3 contains 15 residues. The CDR3: CASSQGRNSNQPQHF. The CDR3 DNA follows: TGTGCCAGCAGCCAAGGCCGAAACTCAAATCAGCCCCAGCATTTT.

The rearrangement uses TRBV2 and TRBJ2-1, with TRBD1 matching 12 bases. Trimming at V came to 5 bases and at J to 15 bases, leaving 8 bases not matched to a gene. The CDR3 loop spans 13 amino acids. The V gene's germline CDR1 is SNHLY and CDR2 FYNNEI. CDR3 nucleotides: TGTGCCAGCAGTTCTCCGGGACAGGGGGCGTTGTTCTTC. Encoded protein: CASSSPGQGALFF. Filled out from reference TRBV2 and TRBJ2-1, the complete variable domain reads EPEVTQTPSHQVTQMGQEVILRCVPISNHLYFYWYRQILGQKVEFLVSFYNNEISEKSEIFDDQFSVERPDGSNFTLKIRSTKLEDSAMYFCASSSPGQGALFFGPGTRLTVL.

The rearrangement links TRBV5-1 to TRBJ2-7; tentative D call: TRBD2 (6 bases). Germline V gives CDR1 SGHRS, CDR2 YFSETQ. The V gene lost 2 bases and the J gene lost 7 bases, with 7 bases spanning the gap. This CDR3 spans 11 amino acids. The CDR3: CASSFRGEQYF. CDR3 DNA sequence: TGCGCCAGCAGCTTCCGGGGGGAGCAGTACTTC.